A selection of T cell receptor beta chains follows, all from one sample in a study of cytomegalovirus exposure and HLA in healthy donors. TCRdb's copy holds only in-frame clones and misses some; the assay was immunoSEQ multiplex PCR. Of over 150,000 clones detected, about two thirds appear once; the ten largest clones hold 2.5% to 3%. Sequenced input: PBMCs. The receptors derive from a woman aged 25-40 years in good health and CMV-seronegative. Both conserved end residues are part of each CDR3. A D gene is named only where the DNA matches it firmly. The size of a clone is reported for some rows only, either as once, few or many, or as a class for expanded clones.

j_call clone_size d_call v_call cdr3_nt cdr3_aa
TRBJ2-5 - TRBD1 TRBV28 TGTGCCAGCAGTAACGGACAGGTCCAAGAGACCCAGTACTTC CASSNGQVQETQYF
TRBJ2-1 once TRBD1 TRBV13 TGTGCCAGCAGTCCGGGACAGGGTTTCTACAATGAGCAGTTCTTC CASSPGQGFYNEQFF
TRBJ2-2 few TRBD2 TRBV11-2 TGTGCCAGCAGCCCTAGTGAGACTAGCGGGAGGGCCTTCACCGGGGAGCTGTTTTTT CASSPSETSGRAFTGELFF
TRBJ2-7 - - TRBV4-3 TGCGCCAGCAGCCAAGAGTGGGTACAGAACCTTTCCTACGAGCAGTACTTC CASSQEWVQNLSYEQYF
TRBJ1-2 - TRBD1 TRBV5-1 TGCGCCAGCAGCTGGGCGGGACAGGGAAATGGCTACACCTTC CASSWAGQGNGYTF
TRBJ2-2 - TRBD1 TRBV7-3 TGTGCCAGCAGCCGGACAGGGGACACCGGGGAGCTGTTTTTT CASSRTGDTGELFF
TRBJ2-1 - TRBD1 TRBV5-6 TGTGCCAGCACCTCGTCACGGACAGGGGGGAATGAGCAGTTCTTC CASTSSRTGGNEQFF
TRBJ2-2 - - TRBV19 TGTGCCAGCGGCACCGGGGAGCTGTTTTTT CASGTGELFF
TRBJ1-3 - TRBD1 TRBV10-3 TGTGCCATCAGTGAGACAGGGGGGATCTCTGGAAACACCATATATTTT CAISETGGISGNTIYF
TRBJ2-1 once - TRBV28 TGTGCCAGCAGTGATAGATACAATGAGCAGTTCTTC CASSDRYNEQFF
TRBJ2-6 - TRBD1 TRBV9 TGTGCCAGCAGCGGGACAGGCCTCTCTGGGGCCAACGTCCTGACTTTC CASSGTGLSGANVLTF
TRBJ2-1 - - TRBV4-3 TGCGCCAGCAGCCAAGGGGAGGCTGGGGGACCTCACAATGAGCAGTTCTTC CASSQGEAGGPHNEQFF
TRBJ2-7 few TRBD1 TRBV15 TGTGCCACCAGCAGAGATCGGTGGGTAGGGGGCTACTTC CATSRDRWVGGYF
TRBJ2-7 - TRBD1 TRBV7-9 TGTGCCAGCAGCTTAGCGTCTACAGGGGTAGTTGACGAGCAGTACTTC CASSLASTGVVDEQYF
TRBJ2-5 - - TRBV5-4 TGTGCCAGCAGCTTGGGAGGGCCCTCAGAGACCCAGTACTTC CASSLGGPSETQYF
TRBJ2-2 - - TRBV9 TGTGCCAGCAGCGTAGAAGGCAGGCCGAACACCGGGGAGCTGTTTTTT CASSVEGRPNTGELFF
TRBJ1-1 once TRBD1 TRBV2 TGCGCCAGCAGTGAACCTCTCCAGACAGGGGAAGCTTTCTTT CASSEPLQTGEAFF
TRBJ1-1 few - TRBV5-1 TGCGCCAGCAGCTCCAGCGGAGGGTACACTGAAGCTTTCTTT CASSSSGGYTEAFF
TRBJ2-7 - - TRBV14 TGTGCCAGCAGCCTTCGACTGGCTTCCTACGAGCAGTACTTC CASSLRLASYEQYF
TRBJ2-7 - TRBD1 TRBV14 TGTGCCAGCAGCCAAAACTCAGGGGGCTACCGGTCCTACGAGCAGTACTTC CASSQNSGGYRSYEQYF
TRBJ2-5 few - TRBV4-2 TGTGCCAGCAGCCAAGATCGGGATACGGTACAAGAGACCCAGTACTTC CASSQDRDTVQETQYF
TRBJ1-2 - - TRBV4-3 TGCGCCAGCAGCCAAGACAGGTTCGCCCATTATGGCTACACCTTC CASSQDRFAHYGYTF
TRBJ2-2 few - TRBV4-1 TGCGCCAGCAGCCAAGTTTACACCACCGGGGAGCTGTTTTTT CASSQVYTTGELFF
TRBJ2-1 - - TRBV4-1 TGCGCCAGCAGCCCCCCCTTCGAGGATGAGCAGTTCTTC CASSPPFEDEQFF
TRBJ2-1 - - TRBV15 TGTGCCACCAGCAGAGTACCCAGTCTCTCCTACAATGAGCAGTTCTTC CATSRVPSLSYNEQFF
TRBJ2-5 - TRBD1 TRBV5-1 TGCGCCAGCAGCTTGGAACAGGGGGAGGAGACCCAGTACTTC CASSLEQGEETQYF